The TCR beta chain described here comes from a study of blood T cell repertoires in COVID-19. Whole-study context: COVID-19 samples collected from the United States, Italy and Spain covered acute and convalescent phases. T cells, B-cell-depleted T cells, or PBMCs supplied cDNA or gDNA.

The CDR3 totals 16 residues. V lost 0 bases to trimming and J lost 4 bases; unmatched junction nucleotides: 7. CDR1 is LNHDA and CDR2 is SQIVND in the germline V gene (reference sequence). Methods used by the authors: Nucleated cell number was recorded as an estimate derived from reference gene primer amplification. The table came from immunoSEQ multiplex PCR; TCRdb's copy has only in-frame clones and leaves some out. V, J and clone size are taken as reported in that table, and D and trimming were inferred from the DNA itself. The repertoire has around 450,000 clones, approximately 90% of them found once; the top ten carry around 4.4%.

The clonotype was recovered from a woman aged 30 to 39 with acute or convalescent COVID-19. The rearrangement joins TRBV19 to TRBJ2-3; 7 nucleotides match TRBD1. Sequenced material: peripheral blood. In nucleotides, the CDR3 is TGTGCCAGTAGTATAGAAGCTCGGGACAGCGCAGATACGCAGTATTTT. This sequence encodes CASSIEARDSADTQYF.